This TCR beta chain is from a study of monozygotic twins with inflammatory bowel disease. The study, taken as a whole, reports: TCRbeta diversity (inverse Simpson) was lower in IBD patients than in healthy co-twins. People with IBD had fewer clonotypes in common with others than healthy twins did, especially with disease activity.

This CDR3 has 15 amino acids. CDR1 DFQATT and CDR2 SNEGSKA come from the germline V gene (reference sequence). Note on this clonotype: Antigen unknown.

Both the TCRalpha cDNA and the TCRbeta cDNA were taken through two nested PCRs, lasting approximately 16 and 9 cycles. TCRdb reworked the 5' RACE reads into one entry per CDR3 protein, no DNA. The table lists about 380,000 distinct CDR3 sequences, with roughly 2.6% in the top ten. The chain recombines TRBV20-1 with TRBJ1-5; TCRdb's D call of TRBD1 is untestable without DNA. The sequence was collected from a human donor with ulcerative colitis or Crohn's disease, or a healthy co-twin of an affected twin (not recorded which). The specimen sequenced was blood. CDR3 region: CSARGGGRGNQPQHF.